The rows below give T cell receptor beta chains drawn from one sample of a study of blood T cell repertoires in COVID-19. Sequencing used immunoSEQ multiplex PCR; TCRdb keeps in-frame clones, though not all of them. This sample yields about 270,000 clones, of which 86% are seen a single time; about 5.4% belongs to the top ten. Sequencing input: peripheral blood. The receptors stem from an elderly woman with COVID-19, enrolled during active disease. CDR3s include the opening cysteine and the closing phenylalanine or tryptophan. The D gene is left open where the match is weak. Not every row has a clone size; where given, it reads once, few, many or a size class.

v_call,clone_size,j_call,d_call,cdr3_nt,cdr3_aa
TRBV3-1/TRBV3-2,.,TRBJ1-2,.,TGTGCCAGCAGCCAAGAAACTGGGCAGGGGAGATACACCTTC,CASSQETGQGRYTF
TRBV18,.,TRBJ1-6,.,TGTGCCAGCTCAGAAGACAGAAGTAATTCACCCCTCCACTTT,CASSEDRSNSPLHF
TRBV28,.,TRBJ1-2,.,TGTGCCAGCAGTTTTCAAAAGGGGTTGGGCTATGGCTACACCTTC,CASSFQKGLGYGYTF
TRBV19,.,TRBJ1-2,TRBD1,TGTGCCAGTAGTATCGGACAGGGAGCCTATGGCTACACCTTC,CASSIGQGAYGYTF
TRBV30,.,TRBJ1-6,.,TGTGCCTGGAGTGACGGGGGAACCTATAATTCACCCCTCCACTTT,CAWSDGGTYNSPLHF
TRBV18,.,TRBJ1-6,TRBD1,TGTGCCAGCTCACCTGGACAGGGCGCTCGGAGTCCACCCCTCCACTTT,CASSPGQGARSPPLHF
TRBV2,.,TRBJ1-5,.,TGTGCCAGCAGGCAGGCTAGCAATCAGCCCCAGCATTTT,CASRQASNQPQHF
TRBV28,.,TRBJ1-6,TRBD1,TGTGCCAGCAGTTCTCCAGGGGGACCCTATAATTCACCCCTCCACTTT,CASSSPGGPYNSPLHF
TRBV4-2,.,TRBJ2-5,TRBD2,TGTGCCAGCAGCCAAGATCAGGTAGCGGGGGGGCAAGAGACCCAGTACTTC,CASSQDQVAGGQETQYF
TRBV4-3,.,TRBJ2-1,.,TGCGCCAGCAGCCAAGATTTGGAAGGGGTGAACAATGAGCAGTTCTTC,CASSQDLEGVNNEQFF
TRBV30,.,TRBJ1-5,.,TGTGCCTGGAGTCACAGGGACAATCAGCCCCAGCATTTT,CAWSHRDNQPQHF
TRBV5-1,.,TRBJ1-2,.,TGCGCCAGCAGACCCGGTACGGGGAACTATGGCTACACCTTC,CASRPGTGNYGYTF
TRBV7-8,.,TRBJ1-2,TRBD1,TGTGCCAGCAGCTTCACAGGGGGAAACTATGGCTACACCTTC,CASSFTGGNYGYTF
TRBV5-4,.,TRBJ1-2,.,TGTGCCAGCAGTGTCGACAAGAACTATGGCTACACCTTC,CASSVDKNYGYTF
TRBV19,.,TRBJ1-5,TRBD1,TGTGCCAGTCGCACAGGGGGCTTTAGCAATCAGCCCCAGCATTTT,CASRTGGFSNQPQHF
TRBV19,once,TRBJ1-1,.,TGTGCCAGTAGTATAGAAGGACAGCTGAACACTGAAGCTTTCTTT,CASSIEGQLNTEAFF
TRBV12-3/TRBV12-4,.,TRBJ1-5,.,TGTGCCAGCAGCCGGACAGTAAATCAGCCCCAGCATTTT,CASSRTVNQPQHF
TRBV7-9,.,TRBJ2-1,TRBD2,TGTGCCAGCAGCCCGGGGGGGGACGAGCAGTTCTTC,CASSPGGDEQFF
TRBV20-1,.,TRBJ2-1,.,TGCAGTGCTAGTGGTGGGGGGACCTACAATGAGCAGTTCTTC,CSASGGGTYNEQFF
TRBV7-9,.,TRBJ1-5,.,TGTGCCAGCACCGGGACCGGGGGAGGGGGGCAGCCCCAGCATTTT,CASTGTGGGGQPQHF
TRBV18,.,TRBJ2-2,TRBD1,TGTGCCAGCTCACCAATGGCAGGGGGCGCCGGGGAGCTGTTTTTT,CASSPMAGGAGELFF
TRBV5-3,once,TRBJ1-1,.,TGTGCCAGAAGCTTCATAGCAGGGACTAACACTGAAGCTTTCTTT,CARSFIAGTNTEAFF
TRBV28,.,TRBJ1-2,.,TGTGCCAGCAGTTTCGGGGGAATTAGAGGCTACACCTTC,CASSFGGIRGYTF
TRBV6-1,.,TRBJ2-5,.,TGTGCCAGCAGTGAAGACCCTAGCGTAGAGACCCAGTACTTC,CASSEDPSVETQYF
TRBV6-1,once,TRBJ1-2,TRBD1,TGTGCCAGCAGTGAGGGACAGCCTCCGGCATACTATGGCTACACCTTC,CASSEGQPPAYYGYTF
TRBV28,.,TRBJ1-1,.,TGTGCCAGCAGTCCCCCGGCAGGGATAAGCACTGAAGCTTTCTTT,CASSPPAGISTEAFF